This T cell receptor beta chain stems from a study of T-cell memory formation after mild COVID-19 (dated by TCRdb to 2020 to 2023). A note on the overall study: TCR sequence clusters from the two donors were found to be largely donor specific. Two young, previously healthy adult volunteers made up the cohort, one male and one female. T-cell clones expanding and contracting after mild COVID-19 in two donors were tracked by longitudinal TCRalpha and TCRbeta repertoire sequencing.

Ficoll-Paque density gradient centrifugation was the method used to isolate PBMCs. Study-wide conclusions, independent of this receptor: The study covered only a couple of mild cases, and larger cohorts including severe cases with pre-infection samples were considered necessary. Contracting CD4+ clones turned up mainly in the CM and EM memory subsets, whereas EMRA was where CD8+ clones were enriched. Some responding clones were detected in pre-infection memory, suggesting pre-existing cross-reactive memory T cells joined the SARS-CoV-2 response. SARS-CoV-2 specificity of the second-wave clones peaking on day 37 was not confirmed. From day 15 to 85, contracting clones showed balanced CD4/CD8 phenotypes, whereas a second wave of clones that expanded from day 15 to 37 leaned towards CD4+.

TCRdb names Illumina NovaSeq 6000 as the instrument used. Using 5'RACE with constant-segment primers, TCRalpha and TCRbeta cDNA libraries were constructed, with sample barcodes and unique molecular identifiers added in the process. Trizol reagent was used to extract RNA from every sample. Libraries were amplified in two PCR steps, with a second sample barcode and Illumina TruSeq adapters added in the second step. Sequencing of libraries was performed on an Illumina NovaSeq with 2 x 150 bp paired-end reads. Under the source paper's analysis protocol: The reads were demultiplexed and collapsed into UMI-guided consensus sequences using migec v1.2.7. Using mixcr v2.1.11, the UMI consensuses were aligned to TRA and TRB V and J templates and assembled into clonotypes. A clonotype was counted as expanded or contracted only if both edgeR and NoisET called the change significant, with noise models trained on biological replicates. For edgeR calls, the cutoffs were a false discovery rate-adjusted p below 0.01 and a log2 fold-change threshold of 1. As an exploratory analysis of dynamics, max-normalized trajectories of the 1000 most abundant clonotypes were examined by PCA with hierarchical clustering. Separately sequenced CD4+ and CD8+ repertoires were used to assign the CD4 or CD8 phenotype of responding clones. TCRdb redid the processing of the public reads, applying fastp at Q25 and MiXCR, and retained in-frame beta chains. Rows with one shared CDR3 protein collapse into an entry with the most common genes and DNA. TCRdb, rather than the study authors, made the V and J calls. Recorded for this sample are 390,000 or so distinct CDR3 sequences; approximately 16% of them occurred a single time. The ten biggest clones cover 20% to 25% of the sample.

Details on this clonotype: Its cognate antigen has yet to be identified. Base qualities are not recorded, but no much larger clone differs from it by a single base.

The material sequenced was PBMCs or a T cell subset sorted from them (not recorded which). The sequence derives from a man aged 18 to 29 who had mild COVID-19 (a few samples of this study predate the infection). The sample titles of this study are shuffled in the database, so cell type and time point are left out; the donor was told from shared clones.

This receptor carries the CDR3 CASSVGSSSRQPQHF. The DNA sequence is given as TGTGCCAGCAGCGTAGGGTCGTCCTCCAGACAGCCCCAGCATTTT. The chain uses TRBV9 and TRBJ1-5; the D gene lacks a confident call. The CDR3 holds 15 amino acids from the cysteine to the phenylalanine. Only the CDR3 portion is preserved as DNA: 45 bases, with reading frame beginning at the first base. CDR1 SGDLS and CDR2 YYNGEE were looked up in the germline V gene. Cut back by 0 bases and 7 bases, the V and J ends lie 14 bases apart.